This is a list of T cell receptor beta chains from one sample in a study of blood T cell repertoires in COVID-19. The repertoire was sequenced with immunoSEQ multiplex PCR; TCRdb's copy has only in-frame clones and lacks some. This table holds 140,000 to 150,000 clones, 65% to 80% found once. The source material was peripheral blood. The receptors here all came from a woman aged 60 to 75 with acute or convalescent COVID-19. Each CDR3 is given without its conserved first and last residue. A D gene is named only where the DNA matches it firmly.

>TRBJ1-5|TRBV30|-
AWSVGDKRYQPQH
>TRBJ1-6|TRBV21-1|-
ASSPRQAPDSPLH
>TRBJ2-2|TRBV18|TRBD2
ASSPRPSGSPGTGELF
>TRBJ1-2|TRBV7-8|TRBD1
ASSLDRTGGYT
>TRBJ2-7|TRBV10-3|TRBD2
AISRTSGRRHEQY
>TRBJ2-3|TRBV18|-
ASSPRGAITDTQY
>TRBJ1-3|TRBV10-3|-
AIRESGERNTIY
>TRBJ2-1|TRBV7-2|-
ASSLDRRGNEQF
>TRBJ2-1|TRBV7-8|-
ASSPTFTGTYNEQF
>TRBJ2-1|TRBV29-1|-
SVDSRWEEQF
>TRBJ2-7|TRBV4-1|TRBD1
ASSQVMDRAVYEQY
>TRBJ2-2|TRBV18|TRBD2
ASARRVSGSAGELF
>TRBJ1-1|TRBV15|TRBD1
ATAAGGNTEAF
>TRBJ2-1|TRBV2|TRBD2
ASSEGTSGRLLPNEQF
>TRBJ2-7|TRBV6-5|TRBD1
ATSGQGAFEQY
>TRBJ2-4|TRBV15|TRBD1
ATSRDGGQGQNIQY
>TRBJ1-2|TRBV7-2|-
ASSSNQGNGYT
>TRBJ2-1|TRBV5-4|TRBD2
ASSSGTSNEQF
>TRBJ1-2|TRBV12-5|TRBD1
ASGFGTGTNYGYT
>TRBJ2-5|TRBV6-6|-
ASSRATGGSQETQY
>TRBJ1-3|TRBV11-2|-
ASSLGGSGLNTIY
>TRBJ2-7|TRBV28|TRBD2
ASSSIAGDRYEQY
>TRBJ2-7|TRBV27|TRBD1
ASRDRLYYEQY
>TRBJ2-3|TRBV7-2|TRBD2
ASSLGTGTSGIADTQY
>TRBJ2-1|TRBV19|TRBD2
ASSTGGPWDEQF
>TRBJ1-1|TRBV5-1|-
ASIGAGGYTEAF
>TRBJ2-7|TRBV6-6|-
ASSYRGRGAYEQY
>TRBJ2-5|TRBV6-6|-
ASSPLTVRETQY
>TRBJ2-3|TRBV5-1|-
ASRRTGTFTDTQY
>TRBJ2-7|TRBV9|TRBD1
ASSEGQAVGRQY
>TRBJ2-7|TRBV20-1|-
SASGPAGQY
>TRBJ1-4|TRBV9|-
ASSVGAANEKLF
>TRBJ2-1|TRBV4-1|-
ASSPTGTGIYNEQF
>TRBJ2-2|TRBV27|-
ASSLLNTGELF
>TRBJ2-7|TRBV27|-
ASCSRDSSSYEQY
>TRBJ2-2|TRBV5-4|TRBD1
ASSPQGQGAAGELF
>TRBJ2-1|TRBV18|TRBD2
ASSLSLLAGIYNEQF
>TRBJ2-1|TRBV10-2|-
ASRSSEGHNEQF
>TRBJ2-3|TRBV12-3/TRBV12-4|-
ASSLDTTDTQY
>TRBJ1-5|TRBV9|TRBD1
ASSVERDRESNQPQH
>TRBJ2-7|TRBV6-1|-
ASSAAPGAGSYEQY
>TRBJ2-1|TRBV28|TRBD2
ASSFGSGRLYEQF
>TRBJ2-4|TRBV12-3/TRBV12-4|TRBD1
ASRSRGTGQD
>TRBJ2-1|TRBV6-5|-
ASRAGTLSNEQF
>TRBJ2-2|TRBV7-9|TRBD2
ASRTGLGFTGELF
>TRBJ2-1|TRBV7-8|TRBD2
ASSLGTSGRASINEQF
>TRBJ2-2|TRBV3-1/TRBV3-2|TRBD2
ASSQAGGRHTGELF
>TRBJ2-2|TRBV27|-
ASSFEGVGVLF
>TRBJ2-1|TRBV19|TRBD2
ASSWDYSSYNEQF
>TRBJ2-3|TRBV29-1|TRBD2
SVDGTSGSRTDTQY
>TRBJ1-3|TRBV5-4|-
ASSLGRGSGNTIY
>TRBJ2-1|TRBV5-1|-
ASFGTPSYNEQF
>TRBJ2-1|TRBV6-6|-
ASSTDMSYNEQF
>TRBJ1-5|TRBV28|TRBD1
ASSLGGTGGWNQPQH
>TRBJ2-1|TRBV28|TRBD2
ATSSGARGDEQF
>TRBJ1-5|TRBV27|-
ASSPLGHLSYSNQPQH
>TRBJ2-1|TRBV19|-
ASSIGNNEQF